This TCR beta chain originates from a study of Ad26.COV2.S vaccination and SARS-CoV-2 variants. Overall study: Intramuscular Ad26.COV2.S at 5x10^10 or 1x10^11 viral particles.

The treatment: 19 received Ad26.COV2.S at low or high dose, single or two shots; 5 received placebo; per-sample allocation not given. On day 63 after the first injection, vaccine and placebo recipients gave samples. Only in-frame clones appear in the TCRdb table, and some are missing; sequencing was by immunoSEQ multiplex PCR. Altogether about 400,000 clones are present, approximately 86% being singletons, with the ten largest covering roughly 3%. This receptor was taken from a person aged 18-65 years who received the Ad26.COV2.S COVID-19 vaccine or a placebo. This material consisted of peripheral blood, taken in a trial of Ad26.COV2.S vaccine versus placebo.

CDR3 nucleotide sequence: TGTGCCAGCACCGGAAGCAGCACCTACGAGCAGTACTTC. It specifies CASTGSSTYEQYF. The chain uses TRBV5-4 and TRBJ2-7; D is unresolved. CDR1 is SGHNT, CDR2 YYREEE, per germline (reference sequence). V was shortened by 6 bases and J by 2 bases, with 12 bases between the two germline ends. The CDR3 is 13 amino acids.